These T cell receptor beta chains were read from a single sample in a study of blood T cell repertoires in COVID-19. Profiled with immunoSEQ multiplex PCR; TCRdb holds only in-frame clones, not every one. The sample holds about 89,000 clones, 70% to 90% seen once. Sequenced: peripheral blood. These receptors were collected from a man older than 75 with active or convalescent COVID-19. CDR3s include the opening cysteine and the closing phenylalanine or tryptophan. The D gene is left open where the match is weak. Size is omitted from some rows. Given values are once, few, many or a class for expanded clones.

TRBJ2-3,-,-,TRBV5-1,CASSLGLPGDTQYF,TGCGCCAGCAGCTTGGGACTTCCTGGGGATACGCAGTATTTT
TRBJ1-1,-,-,TRBV18,CASSPQGGLDTEAFF,TGTGCCAGCTCACCACAGGGAGGGTTGGACACTGAAGCTTTCTTT
TRBJ2-3,-,TRBD2,TRBV9,CASSVGAGGSDTQYF,TGTGCCAGCAGCGTAGGGGCGGGAGGGTCGGATACGCAGTATTTT
TRBJ2-4,-,TRBD2,TRBV19,CASSIREGPGDIQYF,TGTGCCAGTAGTATCAGGGAGGGGCCGGGGGACATTCAGTACTTC
TRBJ1-2,-,-,TRBV29-1,CSVEPRGAYGYTF,TGCAGCGTTGAACCCAGGGGAGCCTATGGCTACACCTTC
TRBJ1-5,-,-,TRBV5-5,CASSFDGGNQPQHF,TGTGCCAGCAGCTTCGACGGGGGGAATCAGCCCCAGCATTTT
TRBJ2-7,-,-,TRBV7-2,CASSPHNSQGQYF,TGTGCCAGCAGCCCTCACAACTCCCAGGGGCAGTACTTC
TRBJ2-1,-,TRBD2,TRBV4-3,CASSRTLLAGAREQFF,TGCGCCAGCAGCCGGACCCTACTAGCGGGAGCCCGGGAGCAGTTCTTC
TRBJ2-7,-,-,TRBV28,CASARLNEQYF,TGTGCCAGTGCCAGGCTGAACGAGCAGTACTTC
TRBJ1-5,few,-,TRBV2,CASSASRQPQHF,TGTGCCAGCAGTGCGTCGCGTCAGCCCCAGCATTTT
TRBJ1-1,-,-,TRBV6-2/TRBV6-3,CASSYPMTGNTEAFF,TGTGCCAGCAGTTACCCGATGACAGGGAACACTGAAGCTTTCTTT
TRBJ1-2,-,-,TRBV6-2/TRBV6-3,CASSYMYYGYTF,TGTGCCAGCAGTTATATGTACTATGGCTACACCTTC
TRBJ1-2,-,TRBD1,TRBV28,CASSYLRDRGGYGYTF,TGTGCCAGCAGCTACCTCCGTGACAGGGGTGGCTATGGCTACACCTTC
TRBJ2-1,-,-,TRBV4-2,CASSQDNTGQYNEQFF,TGTGCCAGCAGCCAAGATAATACAGGACAGTACAATGAGCAGTTCTTC
TRBJ1-2,-,-,TRBV29-1,CSVEDRGGFDGYTF,TGCAGCGTTGAAGATCGGGGAGGGTTTGATGGCTACACCTTC
TRBJ2-7,-,-,TRBV6-1,CASSATPVIATYEQYF,TGTGCCAGCAGTGCCACCCCGGTGATAGCAACCTACGAGCAGTACTTC
TRBJ1-6,once,-,TRBV5-6,CASRDGGGSPLHF,TGTGCCAGCAGGGATGGGGGAGGATCACCCCTCCACTTT
TRBJ1-3,-,-,TRBV11-2,CASSLERGGGNTIYF,TGTGCCAGCAGCTTAGAACGGGGAGGAGGAAACACCATATATTTT
TRBJ2-7,once,-,TRBV11-2,CASSPLDRKNYEQYF,TGTGCCAGCAGCCCCCTTGACAGGAAAAACTACGAGCAGTACTTC
TRBJ1-2,-,-,TRBV12-5,CASGLGRNYGYTF,TGTGCTAGTGGTTTGGGGCGGAACTATGGCTACACCTTC
TRBJ1-5,-,-,TRBV28,CASSYGGSNQPQHF,TGTGCCAGCAGCTACGGGGGTAGCAATCAGCCCCAGCATTTT
TRBJ2-2,-,TRBD1,TRBV6-4,CASSGTGSTGELFF,TGTGCCAGCAGTGGGACAGGGAGCACCGGGGAGCTGTTTTTT
TRBJ2-7,once,-,TRBV11-2,CASSLEHLSYEQYF,TGTGCCAGCAGCTTAGAACATCTTTCCTACGAGCAGTACTTC
TRBJ2-2,-,TRBD2,TRBV5-1,CASSPQKGAGVTGELFF,TGCGCCAGCAGCCCCCAGAAGGGAGCGGGAGTAACCGGGGAGCTGTTTTTT
TRBJ1-2,-,TRBD1,TRBV6-6,CASSYTGGADYGYTF,TGTGCCAGCAGTTATACAGGGGGAGCTGACTATGGCTACACCTTC
TRBJ1-1,-,TRBD1,TRBV7-8,CASSWEQGARTTEAFF,TGTGCCAGCAGCTGGGAACAGGGGGCGCGTACGACTGAAGCTTTCTTT